The source of this T cell receptor (beta chain) is a study of T cells in Graves' hyperthyroidism and ophthalmopathy. This clonotype has at least ten counts. Researchers amplified the TCR beta CDR3 regions from RNA transcripts. TCR CDR3 underwent first-round RT-PCR with the HTBI primer set. In TCRdb, the multiplex PCR reads were re-called with MiXCR into one record per CDR3 protein. The sample shows around 250,000 distinct CDR3 sequences, roughly 15% of them seen only once. Each person with ophthalmopathy scored at least 3 on the Clinical Activity Score, reached NOSPECS grade 4 or higher, and had been ill under 3 months. The CDR3 is 16 amino acids. Germline values: CDR1 MGHDK, CDR2 SYGVNS. J gave up 6 bases and V 4 bases, and 11 bases lay outside the gene matches.

This sequence was found in a woman younger than 35 with Graves' ophthalmopathy. Sequenced input: blood. This rearrangement joins TRBV25-1 to TRBJ1-1; 10 nucleotides agree with TRBD1. CDR3 DNA sequence: TGTGCCAGCAGTGGACGAACCGGGACAGGGGCATCTGAAGCTTTCTTT. This gives the protein CASSGRTGTGASEAFF.